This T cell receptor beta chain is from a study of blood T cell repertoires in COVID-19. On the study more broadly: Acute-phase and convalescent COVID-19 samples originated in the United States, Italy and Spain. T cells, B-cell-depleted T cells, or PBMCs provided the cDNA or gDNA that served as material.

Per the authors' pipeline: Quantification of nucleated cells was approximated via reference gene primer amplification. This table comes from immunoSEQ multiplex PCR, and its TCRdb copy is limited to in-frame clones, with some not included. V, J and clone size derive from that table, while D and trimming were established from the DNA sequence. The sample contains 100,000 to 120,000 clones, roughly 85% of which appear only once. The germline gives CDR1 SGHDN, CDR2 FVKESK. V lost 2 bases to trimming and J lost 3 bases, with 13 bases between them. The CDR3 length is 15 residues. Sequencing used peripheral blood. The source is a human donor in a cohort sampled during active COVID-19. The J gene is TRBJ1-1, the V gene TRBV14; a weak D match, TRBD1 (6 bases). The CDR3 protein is CASSQWDIRDTEAFF. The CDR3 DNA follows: TGTGCCAGCAGCCAATGGGACATTCGGGACACTGAAGCTTTCTTT. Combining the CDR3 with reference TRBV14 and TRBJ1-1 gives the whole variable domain EAGVTQFPSHSVIEKGQTVTLRCDPISGHDNLYWYRRVMGKEIKFLLHFVKESKQDESGMPNNRFLAERTGGTYSTLKVQPAELEDSGVYFCASSQWDIRDTEAFFGQGTRLTVV.